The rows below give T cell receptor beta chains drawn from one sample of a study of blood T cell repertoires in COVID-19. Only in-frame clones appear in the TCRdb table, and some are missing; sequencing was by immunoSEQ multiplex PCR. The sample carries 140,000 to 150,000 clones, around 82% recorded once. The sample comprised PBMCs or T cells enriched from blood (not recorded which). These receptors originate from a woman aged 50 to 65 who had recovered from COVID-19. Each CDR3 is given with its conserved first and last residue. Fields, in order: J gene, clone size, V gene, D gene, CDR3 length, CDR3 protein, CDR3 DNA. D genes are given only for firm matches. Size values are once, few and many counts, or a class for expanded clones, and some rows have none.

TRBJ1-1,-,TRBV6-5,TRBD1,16,CASSSGQGAHQAEAFF,TGTGCCAGCAGTTCCGGGCAGGGGGCGCATCAGGCTGAAGCTTTCTTT
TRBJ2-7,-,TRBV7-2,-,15,CASIRRSGSSYEQYF,TGTGCCAGCATCCGAAGGTCCGGGAGCTCCTACGAGCAGTACTTC
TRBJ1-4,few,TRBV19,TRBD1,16,CASSVAWDRELEKLFF,TGTGCCAGTAGTGTCGCTTGGGACAGGGAACTTGAAAAACTGTTTTTT
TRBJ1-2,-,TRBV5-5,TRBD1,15,CASSLVKGAHYGYTF,TGTGCCAGCAGCTTGGTGAAGGGGGCGCACTATGGCTACACCTTC
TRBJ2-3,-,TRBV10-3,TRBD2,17,CATLPRLAGERGGTQYF,TGTGCCACTTTACCCCGACTAGCGGGGGAACGAGGGGGTACGCAGTATTTT
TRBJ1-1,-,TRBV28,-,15,CASSASGIVGTEAFF,TGTGCCAGCAGTGCGTCCGGGATAGTCGGCACTGAAGCTTTCTTT
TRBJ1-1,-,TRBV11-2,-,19,CASSLDERAPWRGGTEAFF,TGTGCCAGCAGCTTAGATGAACGGGCCCCGTGGAGGGGCGGAACTGAAGCTTTCTTT
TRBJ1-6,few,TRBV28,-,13,CASRGGLGSPLHF,TGTGCCAGCAGGGGGGGATTGGGTTCACCCCTCCACTTT
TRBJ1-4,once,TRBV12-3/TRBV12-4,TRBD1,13,CASSFSRGEKLFF,TGTGCCAGCAGTTTCTCCAGGGGGGAAAAACTGTTTTTT
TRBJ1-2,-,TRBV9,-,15,CASSVSPGLTGGYTF,TGTGCCAGCAGCGTAAGTCCGGGGTTGACAGGTGGCTACACCTTC
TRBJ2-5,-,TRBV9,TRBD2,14,CASSAGLVVETQYF,TGTGCCAGCAGCGCGGGACTAGTAGTGGAGACCCAGTACTTC
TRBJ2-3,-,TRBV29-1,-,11,CSAGVRGTQYF,TGCAGCGCGGGGGTTCGGGGTACGCAGTATTTT
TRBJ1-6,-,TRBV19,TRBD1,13,CASRNRGNSPLHF,TGTGCCAGTAGGAACAGGGGTAATTCACCCCTCCACTTT
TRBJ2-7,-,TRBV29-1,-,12,CSVEGRAYEQYF,TGCAGCGTTGAAGGGCGGGCCTACGAGCAGTACTTC
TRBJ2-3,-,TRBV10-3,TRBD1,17,CAISESRQGAWTDTQYF,TGTGCCATCAGTGAGTCGAGACAGGGGGCTTGGACAGATACGCAGTATTTT
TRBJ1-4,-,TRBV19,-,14,CASRPGHQDEKLFF,TGTGCCAGTAGGCCGGGACATCAGGATGAAAAACTGTTTTTT
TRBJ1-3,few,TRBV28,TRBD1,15,CASSPVTGSGNTIYF,TGTGCCAGCAGTCCCGTGACAGGGTCTGGAAACACCATATATTTT
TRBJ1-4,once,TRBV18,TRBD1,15,CASSPTTGGFEKLFF,TGTGCCAGCTCCCCAACGACAGGGGGGTTTGAAAAACTGTTTTTT
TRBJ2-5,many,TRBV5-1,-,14,CASSLASPRETQYF,TGCGCCAGCAGCTTGGCTAGTCCCCGGGAGACCCAGTACTTC
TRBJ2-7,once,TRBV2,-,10,CASSVSEQYF,TGTGCCAGCAGTGTCAGCGAGCAGTACTTC
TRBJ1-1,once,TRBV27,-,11,CASGGNTEAFF,TGTGCGTCAGGTGGGAACACTGAAGCTTTCTTT
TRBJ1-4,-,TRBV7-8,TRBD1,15,CASSLVGTGNEKLFF,TGTGCCAGCAGCTTAGTGGGGACAGGGAACGAAAAACTGTTTTTT
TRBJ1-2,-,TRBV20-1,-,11,CSAREGGGYTF,TGCAGTGCCAGAGAGGGAGGGGGCTACACCTTC
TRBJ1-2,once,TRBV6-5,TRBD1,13,CASKEGGAYGYTF,TGTGCCAGCAAGGAAGGGGGCGCCTATGGCTACACCTTC
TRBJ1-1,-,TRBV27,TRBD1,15,CASRIYLTGYTEAFF,TGTGCCAGCCGAATCTACCTGACAGGGTACACTGAAGCTTTCTTT
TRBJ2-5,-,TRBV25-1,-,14,CASSLNGGVVTQYF,TGTGCCAGCAGTCTTAACGGAGGGGTGGTGACCCAGTACTTC
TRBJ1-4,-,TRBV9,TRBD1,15,CASSVAQGAKEKLFF,TGTGCCAGCAGCGTAGCTCAGGGGGCGAAAGAAAAACTGTTTTTT
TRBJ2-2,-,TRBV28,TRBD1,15,CASTTGQPGTGELFF,TGTGCCAGCACCACGGGACAGCCGGGCACCGGGGAGCTGTTTTTT
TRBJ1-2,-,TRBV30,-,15,CAWSLSPGTNYGYTF,TGTGCCTGGAGTCTTTCACCCGGGACAAATTATGGCTACACCTTC
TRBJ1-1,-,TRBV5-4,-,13,CASSSTPNTEAFF,TGTGCCAGCAGCTCGACACCGAACACTGAAGCTTTCTTT
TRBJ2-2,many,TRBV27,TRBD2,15,CASSFPGGPGGELFF,TGTGCCAGCAGTTTTCCGGGGGGGCCGGGCGGGGAGCTGTTTTTT
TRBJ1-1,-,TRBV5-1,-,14,CASTLTMGATEAFF,TGCGCCAGCACCTTGACCATGGGGGCCACTGAAGCTTTCTTT
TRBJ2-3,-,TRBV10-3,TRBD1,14,CAIRSTGYKDTQYF,TGTGCCATCAGATCGACAGGGTACAAGGATACGCAGTATTTT